What follows are 23 T cell receptor beta chains derived from one specimen sequenced in a study of T cells expressing NK-cell markers. TCRdb re-analyzed the 5' RACE reads; it lists each CDR3 protein once, without DNA. Its clone listing holds 350,000 to 450,000 distinct CDR3 sequences. The specimen sequenced was blood T cells: a sorted CD56 or NKG2C T cell subset, CD4+ or CD8+ T cells, or bulk PBMC T cells (not recorded which). The receptors originated from a man between 18 and 69 years old in good health.

This chain links TRBV2 with TRBJ2-7. The CDR3 length is 14 residues. Germline V gene data show CDR1 as SNHLY and CDR2 as FYNNEI. CDR3 sequence: CASRKETGPYEQYF.

The chain employs TRBV6-5 and TRBJ2-2; the D call from TCRdb, TRBD2, cannot be confirmed without DNA. Germline loops: CDR1 MNHEY, CDR2 SVGAGI. This CDR3 region has 17 residues. The chain's CDR3 is CASSTRSGGGATGELFF.

The CDR3: CASSEPGNSPETQYF. V is TRBV6-1 and J is TRBJ2-5; the TRBD1 assignment by TCRdb is unverifiable without DNA. The CDR3 consists of 15 residues. The germline V gene encodes CDR1 MNHNS and CDR2 SASEGT.

CDR3: CASTRGAGFGDTQYF. The chain employs TRBV28 and TRBJ2-3; the TCRdb D gene call, TRBD1, has no DNA to confirm it. The CDR3 extends over 15 amino acids. The germline CDR1 and CDR2 sequences are MDHEN and SYDVKM.

The chain has TRBV5-5 and TRBJ2-7. Germline lookup yields CDR1 SGHKS and CDR2 YYEKEE (reference sequence). This CDR3 has 15 residues. The CDR3 spells CASSLIWGISYEQYF.

J is TRBJ1-1 and V is TRBV11-2; absent DNA, TCRdb's TRBD1 call cannot be checked. The CDR3 runs 18 residues. Germline CDR1 is SGHAT and CDR2 is FQNNGV. CDR3 loop: CASSRRLGVEGMHTEAFF.

This chain connects TRBV5-4 to TRBJ2-3. The CDR3 has 13 residues. Germline-derived CDR1 and CDR2 are SGHNT and YYREEE (reference sequence). The CDR3 reads CASSDIRLNTQYF.

The V and J genes are TRBV7-2 and TRBJ1-4; TCRdb's D gene call, TRBD1, goes unchecked for lack of DNA. Germline CDR1 reads SGHTA; CDR2 reads FQGNSA. CDR3 size: 16 residues. Here the CDR3 reads CASSLGSLGTNEKLFF.

The V call is TRBV5-4, the J call TRBJ2-1. This CDR3 region has 15 residues. CDR1 is SGHNT, CDR2 YYREEE, per germline (reference sequence). The CDR3 sequence is CATRLGLGSYNEQFF.

J is TRBJ1-1 and V is TRBV6-5; checking the TCRdb D call of TRBD1 is not possible without DNA. The germline CDR1 and CDR2 sequences are MNHEY and SVGAGI. CDR3 length: 14 residues. CDR3 sequence reads: CASSYFGTAPEAFF.

The rearrangement links TRBV29-1 to TRBJ1-4. CDR1 is SQVTM, CDR2 ANQGSEA, per germline. The CDR3 spans 12 residues. The CDR3 protein is CSVEGNGEKLFF. The full variable domain, with the rest looked up from reference TRBV29-1 and TRBJ1-4, is SAVISQKPSRDICQRGTSLTIQCQVDSQVTMMFWYRQQPGQSLTLIATANQGSEATYESGFVIDKFPISRPNLTFSTLTVSNMSPEDSSIYLCSVEGNGEKLFFGSGTQLSVL.

The chain has TRBV29-1 and TRBJ1-2. This CDR3 has 12 amino acids. Germline lookup yields CDR1 SQVTM and CDR2 ANQGSEA. The CDR3 region is CSVDTRVGGYTF.

The rearrangement uses TRBV5-1 and TRBJ2-3; lacking DNA, the TRBD1 call made by TCRdb goes unchecked. From germline, CDR1 is SGHRS and CDR2 YFSETQ. CDR3 length equals 15 residues. CDR3 amino acids: CASSFRTDFTDTQYF.

This sequence joins TRBV20-1 and TRBJ1-6. CDR1 and CDR2 (germline): DFQATT, SNEGSKA (reference sequence). The CDR3 covers 17 residues. CDR3: CSARDYRAGRPNSPLHF.

The rearrangement joins TRBV7-2 to TRBJ2-1; lacking DNA, the TRBD2 call made by TCRdb goes unchecked. The germline gives CDR1 SGHTA, CDR2 FQGNSA. The CDR3 sequence is 16 residues long. CDR3 loop: CASSLAAAGGEDEQFF.

The chain combines TRBV18 with TRBJ1-5; TCRdb's D call of TRBD1 is untestable without DNA. The germline gives CDR1 KGHSH, CDR2 LQKENI. The CDR3 has 15 amino acids. The CDR3 spells CASSPQYREGEPQHF. Variable domain in full (rest from reference TRBV18 and TRBJ1-5): NAGVMQNPRHLVRRRGQEARLRCSPMKGHSHVYWYRQLPEEGLKFMVYLQKENIIDESGMPKERFSAEFPKEGPSILRIQQVVRGDSAAYFCASSPQYREGEPQHFGDGTRLSIL.

The V gene is TRBV12-3 or TRBV12-4, the J gene TRBJ2-1; the TCRdb D gene call, TRBD2, has no DNA to confirm it. CDR3 length: 13 amino acids. The CDR3 is CASTPSSAGEQFF.

The V gene is TRBV9, the J gene TRBJ1-2. The CDR3 length is 13 residues. Germline V CDR1 and CDR2: SGDLS, YYNGEE. The CDR3 spells CASSETPTRGYTF.

This sequence joins TRBV9 and TRBJ2-3; TCRdb selects TRBD1, and the lack of DNA leaves this call unchecked. The CDR3 consists of 16 residues. Germline V gene data show CDR1 as SGDLS and CDR2 as YYNGEE. Here the CDR3 reads CASSVGLQGSTDTQYF.

The chain carries TRBV20-1 and TRBJ1-2; TCRdb names TRBD1, which stays unverified in the absence of DNA. From germline, CDR1 is DFQATT and CDR2 SNEGSKA (reference sequence). CDR3 length equals 11 residues. CDR3 loop: CSGGMSYGYTF.

The rearrangement uses TRBV5-4 and TRBJ2-5; checking the TCRdb D call of TRBD2 is not possible without DNA. The CDR3 contains 15 residues. The germline CDR1 and CDR2 sequences are SGHNT and YYREEE (reference sequence). CDR3 sequence: CASSLLSGGLETQYF.

This sequence joins TRBV24-1 and TRBJ1-5; TCRdb proposes TRBD1, but this gene call is untestable without DNA. The CDR3 runs 18 residues. Germline V gene lookup returns CDR1 KGHDR and CDR2 SFDVKD. CDR3 region: CATSGAPGTGDTDQPQHF.

The chain carries TRBV7-2 and TRBJ2-6; the TCRdb D gene call, TRBD1, has no DNA to confirm it. CDR3 length equals 15 residues. Germline CDR1 reads SGHTA; CDR2 reads FQGNSA. The CDR3 reads CASSRDSSGANVLTF.